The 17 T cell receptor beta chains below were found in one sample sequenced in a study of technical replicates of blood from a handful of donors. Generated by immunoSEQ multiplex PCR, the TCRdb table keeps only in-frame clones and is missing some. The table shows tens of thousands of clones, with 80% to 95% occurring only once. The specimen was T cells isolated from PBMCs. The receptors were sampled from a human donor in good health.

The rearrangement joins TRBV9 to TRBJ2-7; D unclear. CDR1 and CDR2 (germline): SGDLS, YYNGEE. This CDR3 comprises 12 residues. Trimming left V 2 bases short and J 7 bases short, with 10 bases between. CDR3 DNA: TGTGCCAGCAGCGTCTCGGGTGGGGAGCAGTACTTC. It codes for CASSVSGGEQYF. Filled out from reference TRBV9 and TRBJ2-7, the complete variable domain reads DSGVTQTPKHLITATGQRVTLRCSPRSGDLSVYWYQQSLDQGLQFLIQYYNGEERAKGNILERFSAQQFPDLHSELNLSSLELGDSALYFCASSVSGGEQYFGPGTRLTVT.

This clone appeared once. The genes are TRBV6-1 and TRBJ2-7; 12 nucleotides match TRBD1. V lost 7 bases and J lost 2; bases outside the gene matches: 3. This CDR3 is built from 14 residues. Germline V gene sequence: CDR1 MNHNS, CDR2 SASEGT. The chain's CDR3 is CASKRDRGPYEQYF. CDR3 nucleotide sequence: TGTGCCAGCAAGAGGGACAGGGGGCCCTACGAGCAGTACTTC.

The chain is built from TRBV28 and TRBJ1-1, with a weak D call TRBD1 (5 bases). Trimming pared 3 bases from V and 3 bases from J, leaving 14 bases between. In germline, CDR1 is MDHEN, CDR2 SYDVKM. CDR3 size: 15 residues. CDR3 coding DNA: TGTGCCAGCAGTTTCCCTCAGGGAGGATACACTGAAGCTTTCTTT. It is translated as CASSFPQGGYTEAFF.

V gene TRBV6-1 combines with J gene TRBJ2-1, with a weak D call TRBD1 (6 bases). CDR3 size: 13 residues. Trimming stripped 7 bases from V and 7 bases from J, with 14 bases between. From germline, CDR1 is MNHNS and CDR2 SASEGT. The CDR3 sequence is CASTLRDNNEQFF. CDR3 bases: TGTGCCAGCACCTTAAGGGACAATAATGAGCAGTTCTTC.

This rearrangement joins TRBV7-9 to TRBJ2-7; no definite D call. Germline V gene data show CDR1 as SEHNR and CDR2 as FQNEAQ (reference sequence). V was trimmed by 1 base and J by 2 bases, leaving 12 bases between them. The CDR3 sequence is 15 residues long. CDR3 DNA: TGTGCCAGCAGCTTAGGTCCCCCAGCGCCCTACGAGCAGTACTTC. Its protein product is CASSLGPPAPYEQYF.

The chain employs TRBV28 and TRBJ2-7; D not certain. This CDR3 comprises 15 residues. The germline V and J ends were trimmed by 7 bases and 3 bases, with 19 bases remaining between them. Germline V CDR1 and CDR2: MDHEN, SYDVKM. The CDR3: CASTPTLNNYYEQYF. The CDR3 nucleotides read TGTGCCAGCACCCCAACATTGAATAACTACTACGAGCAGTACTTC.

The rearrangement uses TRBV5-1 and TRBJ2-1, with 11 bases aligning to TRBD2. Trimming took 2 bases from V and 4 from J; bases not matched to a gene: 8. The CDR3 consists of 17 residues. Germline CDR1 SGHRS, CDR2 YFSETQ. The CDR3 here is CASSLPTSGRRYNEQFF. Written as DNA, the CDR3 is TGCGCCAGCAGCTTACCAACTAGCGGGAGAAGATACAATGAGCAGTTCTTC.

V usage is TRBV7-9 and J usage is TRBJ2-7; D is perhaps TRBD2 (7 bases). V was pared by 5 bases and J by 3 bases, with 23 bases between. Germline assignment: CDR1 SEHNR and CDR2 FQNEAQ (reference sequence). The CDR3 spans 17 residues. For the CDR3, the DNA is TGTGCCAGCAGCGCCTGGGGGGGGTGGGACAAAAACTACGAGCAGTACTTC. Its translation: CASSAWGGWDKNYEQYF.

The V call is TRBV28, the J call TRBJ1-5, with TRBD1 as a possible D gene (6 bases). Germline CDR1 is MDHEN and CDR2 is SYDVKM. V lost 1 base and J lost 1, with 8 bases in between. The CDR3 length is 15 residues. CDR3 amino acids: CASSLSGVSNQPQHF. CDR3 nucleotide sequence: TGTGCCAGCAGTTTATCAGGGGTGAGCAATCAGCCCCAGCATTTT.

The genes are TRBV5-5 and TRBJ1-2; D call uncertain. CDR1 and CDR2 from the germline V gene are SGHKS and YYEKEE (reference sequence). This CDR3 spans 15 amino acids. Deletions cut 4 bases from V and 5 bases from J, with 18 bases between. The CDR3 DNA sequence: TGTGCCAGCAGCCCCACCCCCACCCTCCGGTATGGCTACACCTTC. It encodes CASSPTPTLRYGYTF.

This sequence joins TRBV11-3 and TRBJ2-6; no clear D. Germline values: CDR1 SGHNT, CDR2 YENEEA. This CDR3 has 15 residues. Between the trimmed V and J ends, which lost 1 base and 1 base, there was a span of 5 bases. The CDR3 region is CASSLGVSGANVLTF. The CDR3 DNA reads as TGTGCCAGCAGCTTAGGAGTATCTGGGGCCAACGTCCTGACTTTC.

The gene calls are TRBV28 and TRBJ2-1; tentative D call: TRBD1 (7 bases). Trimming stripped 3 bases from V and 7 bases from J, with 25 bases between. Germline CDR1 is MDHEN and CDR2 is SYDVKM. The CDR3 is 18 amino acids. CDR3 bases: TGTGCCAGCAGTTTTAACAGGGGAGGAACGGGAGAGGGGAATGAGCAGTTCTTC. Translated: CASSFNRGGTGEGNEQFF.

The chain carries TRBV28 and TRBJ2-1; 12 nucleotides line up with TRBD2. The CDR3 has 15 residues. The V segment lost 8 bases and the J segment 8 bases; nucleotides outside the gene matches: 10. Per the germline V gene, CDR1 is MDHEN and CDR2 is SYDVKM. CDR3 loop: CASRSRTSGMDEQFF. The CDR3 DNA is TGTGCCAGCCGCAGTCGGACTAGCGGGATGGATGAGCAGTTCTTC.

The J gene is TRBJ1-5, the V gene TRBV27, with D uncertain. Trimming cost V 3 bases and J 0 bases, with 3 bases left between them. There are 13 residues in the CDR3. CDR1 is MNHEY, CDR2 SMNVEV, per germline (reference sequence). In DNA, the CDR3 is TGTGCCAGCAGTTTCCGTAGCAATCAGCCCCAGCATTTT. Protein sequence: CASSFRSNQPQHF.

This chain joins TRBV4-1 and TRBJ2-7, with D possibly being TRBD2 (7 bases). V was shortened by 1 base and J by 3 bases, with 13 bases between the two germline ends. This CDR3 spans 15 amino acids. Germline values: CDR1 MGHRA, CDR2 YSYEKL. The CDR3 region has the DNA TGCGCCAGCAGCCAAGGGGGGGGCCTATTCTACGAGCAGTACTTC. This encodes CASSQGGGLFYEQYF.

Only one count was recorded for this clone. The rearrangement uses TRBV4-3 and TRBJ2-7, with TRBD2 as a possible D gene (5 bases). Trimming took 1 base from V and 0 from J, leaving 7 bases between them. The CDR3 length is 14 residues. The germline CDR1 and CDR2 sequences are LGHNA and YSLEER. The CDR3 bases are TGCGCCAGCAGCCAAGTGCTAGCCTCCTACGAGCAGTACTTC. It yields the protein CASSQVLASYEQYF.

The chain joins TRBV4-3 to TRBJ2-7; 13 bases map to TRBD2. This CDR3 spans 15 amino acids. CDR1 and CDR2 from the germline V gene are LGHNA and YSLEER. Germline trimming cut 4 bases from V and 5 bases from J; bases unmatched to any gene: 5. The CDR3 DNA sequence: TGCGCCAGCAGCCTTGGACTAGCGGGAGTTCACGAGCAGTACTTC. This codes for CASSLGLAGVHEQYF.